This entry lists 14 T cell receptor beta chains sequenced from one sample in a study of blood T cells in healthy people across ages. PCR was performed a second time for roughly 7 to 12 cycles using a sample-barcoded 5' primer and a J-beta primer mix. TCRdb recomputed calls from the 5' RACE reads with MiXCR, one row per CDR3 protein. The top ten hold approximately 23% of the sample, which has hundreds of thousands of distinct CDR3 sequences, roughly 60% seen once. Sequenced sample: blood. These receptors all come from a man in his thirties or forties in good health.

This chain links TRBV29-1 with TRBJ2-7, with D perhaps assigned TRBD1 or TRBD2 (5 bases each). V lost 7 bases and J lost 2, with 12 bases in between. CDR3 length equals 12 residues. Germline V CDR1 and CDR2: SQVTM, ANQGSEA. The CDR3: CSALRGAYEQYF. The CDR3 bases are TGCAGCGCCCTGAGAGGGGCCTACGAGCAGTACTTC.

This chain connects TRBV11-2 to TRBJ2-1; TRBD2 might be the D (5 bases). Deletions cut 10 bases from V and 1 base from J, with 20 bases between. Germline-derived CDR1 and CDR2 are SGHAT and FQNNGV. This CDR3 has 16 residues. CDR3 sequence reads: CATQTQSGESYNEQFF. The CDR3, as DNA: TGTGCCACCCAAACCCAATCTGGGGAGTCCTACAATGAGCAGTTCTTC. Combining the CDR3 with reference TRBV11-2 and TRBJ2-1 gives the whole variable domain EAGVAQSPRYKIIEKRQSVAFWCNPISGHATLYWYQQILGQGPKLLIQFQNNGVVDDSQLPKDRFSAERLKGVDSTLKIQPAKLEDSAVYLCATQTQSGESYNEQFFGPGTRLTVL.

The V and J genes are TRBV30 and TRBJ2-3; no reliable D call. The CDR3 runs 15 residues. V was pared by 1 base and J by 1 base, with 12 bases between. CDR1 and CDR2 from the germline V gene are GTSNPN and SVGIG (reference sequence). CDR3: CAWSGGRLRTDTQYF. The DNA for the CDR3 is TGTGCCTGGAGTGGGGGTAGGCTTCGCACAGATACGCAGTATTTT.

There are many counts of this clonotype. The rearrangement links TRBV7-2 to TRBJ2-3; no clear D. The germline V and J ends were trimmed by 5 bases and 5 bases, with 8 bases remaining between them. This CDR3 is built from 12 residues. From germline, CDR1 is SGHTA and CDR2 FQGNSA. The CDR3 protein is CASSLSGDTQYF. The CDR3 DNA reads TGTGCCAGCAGCCTCTCCGGAGATACGCAGTATTTT.

The rearrangement joins TRBV20-1 to TRBJ1-1; 8 nucleotides line up with TRBD1. Germline assignment: CDR1 DFQATT and CDR2 SNEGSKA (reference sequence). The ends lost 6 bases at V and 7 bases at J; junction bases unmatched: 10. The CDR3 covers 13 residues. CDR3 loop: CSAPLSGTGEAFF. The CDR3, as DNA: TGCAGTGCGCCTCTCTCCGGGACAGGTGAAGCTTTCTTT.

The V and J genes are TRBV28 and TRBJ1-5; 8 bases match TRBD1. From germline, CDR1 is MDHEN and CDR2 SYDVKM. The CDR3 covers 15 residues. V lost 6 bases and J lost 2; bases outside the gene matches: 6. The CDR3 DNA reads TGTGCCAGCAGCTACAGGGGGGAAGGCAATCAGCCCCAGCATTTT. Translation: CASSYRGEGNQPQHF.

About this clonotype itself: A much larger clone is a single base away; this may be a read error. The V gene is TRBV29-1, the J gene TRBJ2-1; 11 bases are a match to TRBD1. Per the germline V gene, CDR1 is SQVTM and CDR2 is ANQGSEA. The CDR3 length is 13 residues. The CDR3 here is CSAGTGGYNERFF. CDR3 DNA sequence: TGCAGCGCCGGGACAGGGGGATACAATGAGCGGTTCTTC.

This chain links TRBV2 with TRBJ2-5, with 8 bases identical to TRBD2. Germline V gene sequence: CDR1 SNHLY, CDR2 FYNNEI. The ends lost 7 bases at V and 7 bases at J; junction bases unmatched: 11. This CDR3 is 14 amino acids long. The CDR3, as DNA: TGTGCCAGCACCCAGGCCAGCGGGAGTGGGACCCAGTACTTC. It encodes CASTQASGSGTQYF.

CDR3 protein: CASSLVMNEQFF. DNA for the CDR3: TGTGCCAGCAGCTTGGTTATGAATGAGCAGTTCTTC. J is TRBJ2-1 and V is TRBV11-2; D gene ambiguous. V lost 3 bases, J lost 7 bases, and 7 bases lay in between. There are 12 residues in the CDR3. Germline CDR1 reads SGHAT; CDR2 reads FQNNGV.

This chain connects TRBV6-5 to TRBJ2-1; TRBD1 matches at 9 bases. V lost 8 bases to trimming and J lost 8 bases; unmatched junction nucleotides: 4. The CDR3 extends over 12 amino acids. In germline, CDR1 is MNHEY, CDR2 SVGAGI. The CDR3: CASWDRVYEQFF. The CDR3 bases are TGTGCCAGCTGGGACAGGGTATATGAGCAGTTCTTC.

The chain links TRBV7-9 to TRBJ2-7, with D perhaps TRBD1 or TRBD2 (5 bases each). Germline V gene data show CDR1 as SEHNR and CDR2 as FQNEAQ (reference sequence). Trimming shortened V by 5 bases and J by 2 bases, and 10 bases separated the two germline ends. This CDR3 region has 13 residues. Here the CDR3 reads CASSGTDTYEQYF. Written as DNA, the CDR3 is TGTGCCAGCAGCGGGACCGACACCTACGAGCAGTACTTC.

Turning to this clonotype: One junction end does not reproduce the germline sequence, and a read error may be involved. The chain combines TRBV4-2 with TRBJ2-4; D unclear. The germline V gene encodes CDR1 LGHNA and CDR2 YNFKEQ. The CDR3 runs 15 residues. The CDR3 region has the DNA TGTGTCAGCAGCCAAGGCGGCTCAGCCAAAAACATTCAGTACTTC. It translates to CVSSQGGSAKNIQYF.

This clonotype was picked up one time. The rearrangement joins TRBV7-9 to TRBJ2-7; D is ambiguous. The V and J ends lost 2 bases and 5 bases respectively, with 16 bases between them. The CDR3 is 15 amino acids. Germline assignment: CDR1 SEHNR and CDR2 FQNEAQ (reference sequence). The CDR3 DNA reads TGTGCCAGCAGCTTACTCTTCGGCCAGGTCCACGAGCAGTACTTC. Translating gives CASSLLFGQVHEQYF.

The rearrangement uses TRBV20-1 and TRBJ2-3; 9 nucleotides line up with TRBD2. The length of the CDR3 is 15 residues. J was trimmed by 5 bases and V by 6 bases; bases with no gene match: 12. The germline V gene encodes CDR1 DFQATT and CDR2 SNEGSKA (reference sequence). The chain's CDR3 is CSADGTSRDIDTQYF. The CDR3 DNA follows: TGCAGTGCCGACGGGACTAGCAGGGATATAGATACGCAGTATTTT.